This is a list of T cell receptor beta chains from one sample in a study of OX40 agonist ivuxolimab in advanced cancers. The table came from immunoSEQ multiplex PCR; TCRdb's copy has only in-frame clones and leaves some out. The sample lists approximately 61,000 clones; 80% were seen once. Sequencing used CD4+ or CD8+ T cells sorted from blood, obtained in a trial of the OX40 agonist ivuxolimab. The receptors stem from an adult with an advanced solid tumor such as melanoma, head and neck, liver or kidney cancer. Both conserved end residues are trimmed from each CDR3. A clone size is listed for some rows: how often the clone was seen (once, few, many), or a class if it is expanded.

.,TRBJ1-4,TRBV9,ASSGRDSVNEKLF
.,TRBJ1-3,TRBV7-9,ASSLKRTAYSGNTIY
.,TRBJ2-5,TRBV5-6,ASSQGGGQETQY
.,TRBJ2-5,TRBV2,ASGLGTEETQY
once,TRBJ1-1,TRBV11-2,ASSLTRLEAF
.,TRBJ1-6,TRBV30,AWSEGGLNSPLH
once,TRBJ1-1,TRBV18,ASSLSEAVTEAF
.,TRBJ2-5,TRBV19,ASSLRTGLQETQY
.,TRBJ1-4,TRBV12-2,ASRLPRPPTNEKLF
.,TRBJ1-1,TRBV6-5,ASSYAGTQAF
.,TRBJ1-1,TRBV7-9,ASSSRDRAEAF
.,TRBJ1-3,TRBV9,ASSVETVSGNTIY
.,TRBJ1-2,TRBV6-1,ASSERNLDGYT
few,TRBJ1-1,TRBV20-1,SAAPGTEAF
once,TRBJ1-2,TRBV5-4,ASRRGQEGHGYT
.,TRBJ1-3,TRBV27,ASSVTGGSGNTIY
.,TRBJ2-2,TRBV6-4,ASSRENTGELF
.,TRBJ2-3,TRBV7-2,ASSAASTDTQY
.,TRBJ1-6,TRBV6-6,ASSYPSTGADSPLH
.,TRBJ2-7,TRBV5-1,ASSLGQGTGEQY
.,TRBJ1-2,TRBV30,AWSSLALCS
.,TRBJ1-6,TRBV6-5,ASSLNRGLESPLH
few,TRBJ2-3,TRBV7-2,ASSRQGGGTQY
once,TRBJ1-5,TRBV19,ASSGQGGGSNQPQH
.,TRBJ2-7,TRBV30,AWSGRGGLHREQY
few,TRBJ2-1,TRBV7-9,ASRPGQLDEQF
.,TRBJ2-1,TRBV6-5,ATWTSVGNEQF
.,TRBJ1-4,TRBV18,ASSSAARAEKLF
.,TRBJ2-2,TRBV5-8,ASSRTWGNTGELF
.,TRBJ2-7,TRBV13,ASSLRSYEQY
once,TRBJ1-6,TRBV5-4,ASGPNTGAVSSPLH
.,TRBJ2-5,TRBV5-1,ASSWTSGGQETQY
few,TRBJ1-2,TRBV6-1,ASRQGAGGYT
.,TRBJ2-6,TRBV4-1,ASSQDPKRQGIGANVLT
.,TRBJ1-2,TRBV6-5,ASTNSASLYGYT
.,TRBJ1-1,TRBV29-1,SADSYTEAF
once,TRBJ2-5,TRBV10-2,ASGALGPQETQY
.,TRBJ2-7,TRBV2,ASSGVGEQY
few,TRBJ2-3,TRBV13,ASSSMTRGDTQY
.,TRBJ2-7,TRBV5-4,ASSSETGQIYEQY
many,TRBJ1-2,TRBV19,ASSIWSGDYGYT
.,TRBJ1-2,TRBV19,ASTTGQASRGYT
.,TRBJ2-2,TRBV5-5,ASSFFLNTGELF